The 23 T cell receptor beta chains listed next were all sequenced from one sample in a study of neurological immune-mediated disorders. TCRdb independently ran MiXCR on the 5' RACE reads; one entry per CDR3 protein. The table has 55,000 to 75,000 distinct CDR3 sequences, over 2% seen once. The sample consisted of PBMCs. All receptors come from a man aged 50 to 59 with multiple sclerosis.

This clonotype appeared many times. The rearrangement uses TRBV5-5 and TRBJ1-1, with 11 nucleotides matching TRBD1. CDR1 is SGHKS and CDR2 is YYEKEE in the germline V gene (reference sequence). The J segment lost 2 bases and the V segment lost 4 bases, leaving 4 bases of the junction unmatched. This CDR3 is 15 amino acids long. The CDR3 protein is CASSRTGGLNTEAFF. The CDR3 DNA reads as TGTGCCAGCAGCCGGACAGGGGGCCTTAACACTGAAGCTTTCTTT.

This clonotype occurred many times. V is TRBV6-2 or TRBV6-3 and J is TRBJ1-5; D gene unclear. Germline-derived CDR1 and CDR2 are MNHEY and SVGEGT. The CDR3 consists of 12 residues. V was clipped by 5 bases and J by 15 bases, with 17 bases between them. CDR3 loop: CASSTPTKRAHF. CDR3 in DNA: TGTGCCAGCAGTACGCCGACGAAGAGGGCGCATTTT.

In its sample, this clonotype was seen many times. J is TRBJ1-2 and V is TRBV28; 7 nucleotides agree with TRBD1. Germline CDR1 is MDHEN and CDR2 is SYDVKM. The V segment lost 6 bases and the J segment 4 bases; nucleotides outside the gene matches: 8. CDR3 size: 14 residues. The DNA for the CDR3 is TGTGCCAGCAGCCCTGTGGGACAGACCTATGGCTACACCTTC. It specifies CASSPVGQTYGYTF.

This clonotype has ten or more counts. This chain links TRBV6-5 with TRBJ1-2, with 7 bases identical to TRBD1. Per the germline V gene, CDR1 is MNHEY and CDR2 is SVGAGI. The CDR3 contains 15 residues. With 5 bases clipped from V and 6 bases from J, the junction kept 12 bases outside the gene matches. The CDR3 DNA reads as TGTGCCAGCAGTCATGGGGGACAGAGTCCCCATGGCTACACCTTC. Its protein product is CASSHGGQSPHGYTF.

This clonotype was picked up many times. The J gene is TRBJ2-5, the V gene TRBV7-2; 10 nucleotides match TRBD2. CDR1 and CDR2 from the germline V gene are SGHTA and FQGNSA. The V and J ends lost 4 bases and 2 bases, in that order; junction bases with no gene match: 7. The CDR3 is 16 residues long. CDR3 sequence reads: CASSSGQRGGQETQYF. The CDR3 DNA reads as TGTGCCAGCAGCTCCGGGCAGCGGGGGGGACAAGAGACCCAGTACTTC.

This clonotype has at least ten counts. The chain employs TRBV10-3 and TRBJ2-5, with a tentative D call TRBD1 (5 bases). This CDR3 is 12 amino acids long. Trimming pared 6 bases from V and 2 bases from J, leaving 7 bases between. The germline gives CDR1 ENHRY, CDR2 SYGVKD. The CDR3, as DNA: TGTGCCATCAGAGGGGATCAAGAGACCCAGTACTTC. Residues: CAIRGDQETQYF.

In its sample, this clonotype was seen many times. The V gene is TRBV5-6, the J gene TRBJ2-1; possible D gene TRBD1, 5 bases. The CDR3 runs 14 residues. Germline-derived CDR1 and CDR2 are SGHDT and YYEEEE. Trimming left V 0 bases short and J 4 bases short, with 8 bases between. The CDR3 protein is CASSLVQGYNEQFF. DNA of the CDR3: TGTGCCAGCAGCTTGGTCCAGGGATACAATGAGCAGTTCTTC.

This clonotype was observed many times. The J gene is TRBJ2-7, the V gene TRBV20-1; the D gene could be TRBD1 or TRBD2 (5 bases each). V lost 6 bases to trimming and J lost 1 base, with 13 bases between them. The CDR3 contains 13 residues. Germline V gene data show CDR1 as DFQATT and CDR2 as SNEGSKA (reference sequence). In DNA, the CDR3 is TGCAGTGCCACCGGGACCGAATCCTACGAGCAGTACTTC. Translation gives CSATGTESYEQYF.

Ten or more counts support this clonotype. This chain connects TRBV10-3 to TRBJ1-2, with D possibly being TRBD1 (5 bases). The CDR3 length is 13 residues. From germline, CDR1 is ENHRY and CDR2 SYGVKD. V was trimmed by 5 bases and J by 8 bases, leaving 15 bases between them. As DNA, the CDR3 is TGTGCCATCAGTCCCCGGGACCTCGGGGGCTACACCTTC. Translated: CAISPRDLGGYTF.

The chain uses TRBV12-3 or TRBV12-4 and TRBJ2-7; unclear D gene. V was cut by 5 bases and J by 3 bases, with 8 bases left in between. The CDR3 covers 12 residues. The CDR3: CASSPRHYEQYF. In DNA, the CDR3 is TGTGCCAGCAGTCCTAGACACTACGAGCAGTACTTC.

This clonotype was seen a few times. A much larger clone lies one base from this, so it may be a read error. The rearrangement joins TRBV20-1 to TRBJ1-6; D uncertain. This CDR3 is built from 10 residues. Germline CDR1 reads DFQATT; CDR2 reads SNEGSKA (reference sequence). The CDR3 nucleotides read TGCAGTGCTAGAGGGCGGACCCTCAACTTT. It yields the protein CSARGRTLNF.

This clonotype was seen many times. The chain links TRBV5-1 to TRBJ2-7; TRBD1 matches at 7 bases. The junction had 9 bases not matched to a gene; V was cut back by 3 bases and J by 0 bases. The CDR3 runs to 16 residues. CDR1 and CDR2 from the germline V gene are SGHRS and YFSETQ. The CDR3 protein is CASSSTGTEFSYEQYF. The CDR3 DNA reads as TGCGCCAGCAGCTCTACCGGGACAGAGTTCTCCTACGAGCAGTACTTC.

This clonotype was seen many times. V gene TRBV13 combines with J gene TRBJ1-6; D remains ambiguous. This CDR3 comprises 14 residues. Germline loops: CDR1 PRHDT, CDR2 FYEKMQ (reference sequence). The germline V and J ends were trimmed by 8 bases and 6 bases, with 14 bases remaining between them. This chain's CDR3 is CASGSRALNSPLHF. DNA for the CDR3: TGTGCCAGCGGCTCCCGGGCCCTTAATTCACCCCTCCACTTT.

At least ten counts were recorded for this clonotype. The rearrangement uses TRBV18 and TRBJ2-7; D unclear. CDR3 length: 16 residues. Germline V lookup: CDR1 KGHSH, CDR2 LQKENI. V lost 3 bases to trimming and J lost 0 bases, with 15 bases between them. The CDR3: CASSPNRFSSSYEQYF. The DNA of the CDR3 is TGTGCCAGCTCACCTAATCGATTCTCAAGCTCCTACGAGCAGTACTTC.

This clonotype was seen repeatedly, ten times or more. The genes are TRBV20-1 and TRBJ2-5, with 9 bases aligning to TRBD1. After removal of 6 bases from V and 4 bases from J, the junction contained 9 bases not matched to a gene. CDR1 is DFQATT and CDR2 is SNEGSKA in the germline V gene (reference sequence). This CDR3 region has 14 residues. DNA of the CDR3: TGCAGTGCACACAGGGGGCGCGCTGGAGAGACCCAGTACTTC. It codes for CSAHRGRAGETQYF.

The sample holds many counts of this clonotype. The V gene is TRBV10-3, the J gene TRBJ2-3, with a possible D match to TRBD2 (6 bases). V was trimmed by 8 bases and J by 0 bases, leaving 9 bases between them. The CDR3 has 13 amino acids. CDR1 is ENHRY, CDR2 SYGVKD, per germline. CDR3 loop: CAIAGGSTDTQYF. The CDR3 DNA reads TGTGCCATCGCCGGGGGAAGCACAGATACGCAGTATTTT.

The table lists this clonotype with many counts. V and J are TRBV5-1 and TRBJ1-1; 7 positions agree with TRBD1. This CDR3 is built from 15 residues. Germline CDR1 is SGHRS and CDR2 is YFSETQ. V shed 4 bases, J shed 2 bases, and the junction held 8 bases outside the gene matches. Written as DNA, the CDR3 is TGCGCCAGCAGCAACAGACAGGGAGGTAACACTGAAGCTTTCTTT. It specifies CASSNRQGGNTEAFF.

About this clonotype itself: The conserved final phenylalanine or tryptophan is absent from the CDR3, which likely points to a read error. The V gene is TRBV5-1, the J gene TRBJ1-5, with 7 bases fitting TRBD1. From germline, CDR1 is SGHRS and CDR2 YFSETQ. The CDR3 sequence is 14 residues long. V lost 4 bases and J lost 9; bases outside the gene matches: 10. The CDR3 is CASSDGTAPSPQHN. The CDR3 DNA reads TGCGCCAGCAGCGACGGGACAGCACCATCGCCCCAGCATAAT.

This clonotype appeared many times. The V gene is TRBV5-1, the J gene TRBJ2-5, with 8 bases lining up with TRBD1. In germline, CDR1 is SGHRS, CDR2 YFSETQ. The CDR3 spans 15 residues. V lost 5 bases, J lost 2 bases, and 8 bases stayed unmatched. Here the CDR3 reads CASSYDRGAQETQYF. Written as DNA, the CDR3 is TGCGCCAGCAGTTATGACAGGGGAGCTCAAGAGACCCAGTACTTC.

The table lists this clonotype with a few counts. This sequence may be a read error, since a much larger clone differs from it by one base. The V call is TRBV20-1, the J call TRBJ2-3; 8 bases match TRBD2. Germline CDR1 DFQATT, CDR2 SNEGSKA (reference sequence). The ends lost 7 bases at V and 1 base at J; junction bases unmatched: 4. There are 13 residues in the CDR3. CDR3 residues: CSDGRARTDTQYF. For the CDR3, the DNA is TGCAGTGACGGGAGGGCCCGCACAGATACGCAGTATTTT.

This clonotype came up many times. The chain couples TRBV4-2 to TRBJ1-4; 9 bases line up with TRBD1. With V trimmed by 1 base and J by 5 bases, 2 bases remained unmatched. The CDR3 contains 15 residues. Germline V gene data show CDR1 as LGHNA and CDR2 as YNFKEQ. The CDR3 loop reads CASSQGGQGNEKLFF. CDR3 in DNA: TGTGCCAGCAGCCAAGGTGGACAGGGGAATGAAAAACTGTTTTTT.

With respect to this clonotype: Relative to the germline gene, one junction end is altered; a read error may explain this. This chain links TRBV5-1 with TRBJ1-6; D ambiguous. CDR1 and CDR2 (germline): SGHRS, YFSETQ. The CDR3 spans 13 residues. This chain's CDR3 is CASSLEGNSTLNF. The CDR3 nucleotides are TGCGCCAGCAGCTTGGAGGGAAATTCAACCCTCAACTTT.

This clonotype was recorded at least ten times. The V call is TRBV7-2, the J call TRBJ2-4, with D unresolved. Trimming took 1 base from V and 7 from J, leaving 5 bases between them. The germline gives CDR1 SGHTA, CDR2 FQGNSA. The CDR3 loop spans 12 amino acids. The CDR3 DNA reads as TGTGCCAGCAGCTTAGACTCGAACATTCAGTACTTC. It translates to CASSLDSNIQYF.